This TCR beta chain emerged from a study of T cells in Graves' hyperthyroidism and ophthalmopathy. Study details: Once the initial diagnosis was made, peripheral blood was obtained before any treatment.

CDR1 is SGHRS and CDR2 is YFSETQ in the germline V gene. The CDR3 is 16 amino acids. Deletions cut 5 bases from V and 6 bases from J, with 21 bases between. RNA transcripts provided the source from which TCR beta CDR3 regions were amplified. The HTBI primer set drove a first-round RT-PCR of the TCR CDR3. From the multiplex PCR reads, TCRdb called clonotypes with MiXCR, one entry per CDR3 protein. Of approximately 430,000 distinct CDR3 sequences in the sample, about 15% were seen once. Newly diagnosed hyperthyroidism patients aged 18 to 65 years had disease lasting under 2 months. The diagnoses drew upon clinical symptoms, serum thyroxine and TRAb, thyroid ultrasound and orbital computed tomography. The PBMCs were taken from 10 ml of fresh peripheral blood. This clonotype was recorded many times.

This clonotype was obtained from a woman aged 18-29 years with Graves' hyperthyroidism. The sequencing sample was made of blood. V gene TRBV5-1 combines with J gene TRBJ2-1, with D possibly TRBD1 on 6 matching bases. The CDR3 here is CASRQVGQGLINEQFF. The DNA of the CDR3 is TGCGCCAGCAGGCAGGTCGGGCAGGGGCTCATCAATGAGCAGTTCTTC.